This T cell receptor (beta chain) stems from a study of blood T cell repertoires in COVID-19. The junction had 9 bases not matched to a gene; V was cut back by 7 bases and J by 7 bases. This CDR3 has 15 amino acids. The germline V gene encodes CDR1 MNHNY and CDR2 SVGAGI (reference sequence). TCRdb's copy holds only in-frame clones and misses some; the assay was immunoSEQ multiplex PCR. The repertoire includes 250,000 to 300,000 clones, roughly 84% of them detected once, and roughly 3% sits in the top ten. The sequencing input was peripheral blood. The chain has TRBV6-6 and TRBJ2-1; TRBD2 matches at 11 bases. This receptor was identified in a woman aged 18-29 years with acute or convalescent COVID-19. For the CDR3, the DNA is TGTGCCAGCAACCTACTAGCGGGAGTTGGGAATGAGCAGTTCTTC. This sequence encodes CASNLLAGVGNEQFF.